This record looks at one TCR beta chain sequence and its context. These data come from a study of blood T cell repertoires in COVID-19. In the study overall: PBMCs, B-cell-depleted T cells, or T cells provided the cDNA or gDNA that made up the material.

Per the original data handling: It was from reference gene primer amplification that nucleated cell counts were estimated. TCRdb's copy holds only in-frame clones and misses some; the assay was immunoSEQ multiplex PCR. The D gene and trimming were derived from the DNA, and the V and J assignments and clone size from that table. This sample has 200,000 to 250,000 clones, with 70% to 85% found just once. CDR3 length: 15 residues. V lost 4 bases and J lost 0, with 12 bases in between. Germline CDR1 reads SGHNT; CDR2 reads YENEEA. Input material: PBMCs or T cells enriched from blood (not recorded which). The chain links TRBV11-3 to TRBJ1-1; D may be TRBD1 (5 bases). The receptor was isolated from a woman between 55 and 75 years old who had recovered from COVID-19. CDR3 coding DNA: TGTGCCAGCAGCTCCAACGGGGGAGTGAACACTGAAGCTTTCTTT. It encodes CASSSNGGVNTEAFF.